Described below is a single TCR beta chain sequence and its context. At one end, the junction sequence differs from germline, possibly due to a read error. The data derive from a study of blood T cell repertoires in COVID-19. In the study overall: Samples representing acute and convalescent COVID-19 were sourced from the United States, Italy and Spain. The cDNA or gDNA used as material had been derived from T cells, B-cell-depleted T cells, or PBMCs.

Original data processing: Counts of nucleated cells, estimated from reference gene primer amplification, were obtained. Assay: immunoSEQ multiplex PCR; the TCRdb copy retains only in-frame clones and omits some. For V, J and clone size, that table is used; D and trimming come from the DNA. The table includes over 150,000 clones, roughly 86% detected once. The V gene's germline CDR1 is LGHNA and CDR2 YNFKEQ. The CDR3 length is 13 residues. The specimen sequenced was peripheral blood. The V and J genes are TRBV4-2 and TRBJ2-3, with TRBD2 as a possible D gene (6 bases). The source is a man aged 45-60 years with active or convalescent COVID-19. DNA of the CDR3: TGTGCCAGCAGCCAAGATACTCGACTAGAAGACCTTTTT. This gives the protein CASSQDTRLEDLF.